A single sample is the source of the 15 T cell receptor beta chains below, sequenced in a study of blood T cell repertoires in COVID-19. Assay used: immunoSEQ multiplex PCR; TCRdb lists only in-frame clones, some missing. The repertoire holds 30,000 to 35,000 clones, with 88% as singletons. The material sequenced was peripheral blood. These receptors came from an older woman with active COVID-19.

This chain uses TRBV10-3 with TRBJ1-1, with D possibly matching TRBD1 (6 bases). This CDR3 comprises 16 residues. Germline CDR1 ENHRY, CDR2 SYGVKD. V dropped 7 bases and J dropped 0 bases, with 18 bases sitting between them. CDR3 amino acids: CAITRQVGVMNTEAFF. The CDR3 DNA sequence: TGTGCCATCACCCGACAGGTCGGGGTTATGAACACTGAAGCTTTCTTT.

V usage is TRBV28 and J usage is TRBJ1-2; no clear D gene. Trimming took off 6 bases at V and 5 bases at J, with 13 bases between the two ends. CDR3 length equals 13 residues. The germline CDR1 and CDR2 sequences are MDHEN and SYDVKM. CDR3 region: CASSPSSQYGYTF. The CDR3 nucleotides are TGTGCCAGCAGCCCATCGAGCCAATATGGCTACACCTTC.

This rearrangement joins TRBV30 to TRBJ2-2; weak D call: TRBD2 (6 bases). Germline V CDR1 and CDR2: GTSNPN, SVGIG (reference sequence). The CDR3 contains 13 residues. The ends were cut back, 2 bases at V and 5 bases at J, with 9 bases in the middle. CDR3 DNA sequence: TGTGCCTGGAGTCGACTAGAGACCGGGGAGCTGTTTTTT. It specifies CAWSRLETGELFF.

The chain's CDR3 is CASSLDGSNQPQHF. DNA for the CDR3: TGTGCCAGCAGCCTTGACGGGAGTAATCAGCCCCAGCATTTT. V usage is TRBV5-6 and J usage is TRBJ1-5; D call uncertain. This CDR3 comprises 14 residues. The V gene's germline CDR1 is SGHDT and CDR2 YYEEEE. Trimming took off 4 bases at V and 4 bases at J, with 12 bases between the two ends.

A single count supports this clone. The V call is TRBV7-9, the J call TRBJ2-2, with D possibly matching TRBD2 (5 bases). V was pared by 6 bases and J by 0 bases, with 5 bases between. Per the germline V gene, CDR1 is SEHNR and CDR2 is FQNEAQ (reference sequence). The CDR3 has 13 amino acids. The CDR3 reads CASRRANTGELFF. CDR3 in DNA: TGTGCCAGCAGGCGGGCGAACACCGGGGAGCTGTTTTTT.

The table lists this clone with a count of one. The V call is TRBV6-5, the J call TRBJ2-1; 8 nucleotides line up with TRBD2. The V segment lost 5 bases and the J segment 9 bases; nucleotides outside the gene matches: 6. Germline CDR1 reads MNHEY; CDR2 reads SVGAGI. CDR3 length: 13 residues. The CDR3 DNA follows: TGTGCCAGCAGTCTCGGGGGGGCCGGTGAGCAGTTCTTC. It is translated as CASSLGGAGEQFF.

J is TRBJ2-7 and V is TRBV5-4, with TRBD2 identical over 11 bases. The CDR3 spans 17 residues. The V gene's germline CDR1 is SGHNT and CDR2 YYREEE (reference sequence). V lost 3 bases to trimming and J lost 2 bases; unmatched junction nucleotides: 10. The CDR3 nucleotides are TGTGCCAGCAGCTCGGGGGGGACTAGCGGCTACACCTACGAGCAGTACTTC. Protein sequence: CASSSGGTSGYTYEQYF.

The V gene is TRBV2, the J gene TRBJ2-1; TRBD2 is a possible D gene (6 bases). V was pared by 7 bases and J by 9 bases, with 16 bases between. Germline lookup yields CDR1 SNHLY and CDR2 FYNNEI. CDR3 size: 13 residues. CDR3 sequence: CASKASEAGEQFF. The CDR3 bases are TGTGCCAGCAAGGCTAGCGAGGCCGGTGAGCAGTTCTTC.

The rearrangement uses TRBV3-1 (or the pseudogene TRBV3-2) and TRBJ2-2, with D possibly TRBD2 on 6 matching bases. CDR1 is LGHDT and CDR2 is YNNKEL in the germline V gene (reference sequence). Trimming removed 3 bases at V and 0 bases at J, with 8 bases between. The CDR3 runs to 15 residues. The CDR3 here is CASSQGGTNTGELFF. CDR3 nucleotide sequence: TGTGCCAGCAGCCAGGGGGGTACGAACACCGGGGAGCTGTTTTTT.

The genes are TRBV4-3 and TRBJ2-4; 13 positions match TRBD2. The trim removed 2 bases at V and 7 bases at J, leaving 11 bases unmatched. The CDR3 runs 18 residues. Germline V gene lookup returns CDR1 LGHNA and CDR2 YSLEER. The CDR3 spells CASSQWAGTSGDGNIQYF. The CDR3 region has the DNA TGCGCCAGCAGCCAATGGGCAGGGACTAGCGGGGATGGGAACATTCAGTACTTC.

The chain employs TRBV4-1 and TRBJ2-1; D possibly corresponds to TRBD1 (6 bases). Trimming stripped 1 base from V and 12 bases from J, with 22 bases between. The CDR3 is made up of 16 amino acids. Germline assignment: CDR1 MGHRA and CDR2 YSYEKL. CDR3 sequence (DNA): TGCGCCAGCAGCCAAGTCCTCAGGGGACCCGTGAGGGGGCAGTTCTTC. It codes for CASSQVLRGPVRGQFF.

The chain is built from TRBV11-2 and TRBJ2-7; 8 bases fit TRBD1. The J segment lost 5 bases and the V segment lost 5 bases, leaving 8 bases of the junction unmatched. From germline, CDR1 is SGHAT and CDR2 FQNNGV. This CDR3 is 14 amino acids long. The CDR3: CASSPTRTGNEQYF. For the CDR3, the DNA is TGTGCCAGCAGCCCTACCCGGACAGGGAACGAGCAGTACTTC.

The CDR3 DNA follows: TGCGCCAGCAGCCAAGCGGGGACTAGCGGGGGAGAGACCCAGTACTTC. Its protein is CASSQAGTSGGETQYF. The chain employs TRBV4-1 and TRBJ2-5, with 14 positions matching TRBD2. The CDR3 is made up of 16 amino acids. CDR1 MGHRA and CDR2 YSYEKL come from the germline V gene. V gave up 1 base and J gave up 4 bases; unmatched junction bases: 2.

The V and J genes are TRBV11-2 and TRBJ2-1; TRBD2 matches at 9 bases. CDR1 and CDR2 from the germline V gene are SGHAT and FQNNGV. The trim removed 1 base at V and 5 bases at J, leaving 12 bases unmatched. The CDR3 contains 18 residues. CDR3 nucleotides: TGTGCCAGCAGCTTAGGGGCAGGGATAATAGCGGGGGACAATGAGCAGTTCTTC. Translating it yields CASSLGAGIIAGDNEQFF.

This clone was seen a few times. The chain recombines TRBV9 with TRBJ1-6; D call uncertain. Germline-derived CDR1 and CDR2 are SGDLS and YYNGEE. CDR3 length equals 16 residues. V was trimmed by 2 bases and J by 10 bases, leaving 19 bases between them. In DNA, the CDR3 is TGTGCCAGCAGCGTGGGGAGCATATCCCCGGACTCACCCCTCCACTTT. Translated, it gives CASSVGSISPDSPLHF.